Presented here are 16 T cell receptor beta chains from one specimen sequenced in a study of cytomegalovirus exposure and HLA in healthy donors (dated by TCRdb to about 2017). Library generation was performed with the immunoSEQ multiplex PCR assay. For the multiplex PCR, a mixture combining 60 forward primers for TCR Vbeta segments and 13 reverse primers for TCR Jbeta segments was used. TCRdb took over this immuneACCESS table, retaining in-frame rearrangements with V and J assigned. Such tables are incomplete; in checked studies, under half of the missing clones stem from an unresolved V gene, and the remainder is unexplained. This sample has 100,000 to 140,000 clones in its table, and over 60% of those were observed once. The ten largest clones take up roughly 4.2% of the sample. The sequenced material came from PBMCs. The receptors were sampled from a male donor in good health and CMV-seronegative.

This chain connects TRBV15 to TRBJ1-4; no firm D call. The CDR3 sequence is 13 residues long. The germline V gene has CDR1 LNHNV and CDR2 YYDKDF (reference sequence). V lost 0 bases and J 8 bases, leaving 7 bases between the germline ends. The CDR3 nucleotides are TGTGCCACCAGCAGAGATCGGCGGGAAAAACTGTTTTTT. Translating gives CATSRDRREKLFF.

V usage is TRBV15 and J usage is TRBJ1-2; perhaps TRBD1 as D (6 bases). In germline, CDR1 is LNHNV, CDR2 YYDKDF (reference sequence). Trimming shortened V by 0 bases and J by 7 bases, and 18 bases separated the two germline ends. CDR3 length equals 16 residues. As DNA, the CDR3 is TGTGCCACCAGCAGAGATCTAGGACAGTCTATTCCTGGCTACACCTTC. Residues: CATSRDLGQSIPGYTF. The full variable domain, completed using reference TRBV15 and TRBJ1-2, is DAMVIQNPRYQVTQFGKPVTLSCSQTLNHNVMYWYQQKSSQAPKLLFHYYDKDFNNEADTPDNFQSRRPNTSFCFLDIRSPGLGDTAMYLCATSRDLGQSIPGYTFGSGTRLTVV.

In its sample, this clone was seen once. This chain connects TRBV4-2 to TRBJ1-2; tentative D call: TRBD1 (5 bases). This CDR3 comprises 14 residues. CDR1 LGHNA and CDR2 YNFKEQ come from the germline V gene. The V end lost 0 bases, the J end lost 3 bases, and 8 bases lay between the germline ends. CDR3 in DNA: TGTGCCAGCAGCCAAGATGGGGGGGACTATGGCTACACCTTC. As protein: CASSQDGGDYGYTF.

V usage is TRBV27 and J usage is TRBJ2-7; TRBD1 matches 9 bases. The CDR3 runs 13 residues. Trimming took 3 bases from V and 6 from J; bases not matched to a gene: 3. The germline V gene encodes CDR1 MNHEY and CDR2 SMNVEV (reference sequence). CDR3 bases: TGTGCCAGCAGTTTGAACAGGGGGCGCGAGCAGTACTTC. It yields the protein CASSLNRGREQYF.

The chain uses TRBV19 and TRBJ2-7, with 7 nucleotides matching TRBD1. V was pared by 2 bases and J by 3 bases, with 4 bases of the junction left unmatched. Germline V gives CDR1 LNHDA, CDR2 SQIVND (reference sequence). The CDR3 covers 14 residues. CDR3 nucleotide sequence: TGTGCCAGTAGTATAACCGGGACAGTCTACGAGCAGTACTTC. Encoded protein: CASSITGTVYEQYF.

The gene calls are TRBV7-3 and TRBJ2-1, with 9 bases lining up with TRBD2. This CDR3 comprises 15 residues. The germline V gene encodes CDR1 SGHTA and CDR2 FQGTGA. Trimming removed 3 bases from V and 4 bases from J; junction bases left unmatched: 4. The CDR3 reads CASSLSLAGYNEQFF. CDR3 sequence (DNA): TGTGCCAGCAGCTTGTCGCTAGCGGGGTACAATGAGCAGTTCTTC.

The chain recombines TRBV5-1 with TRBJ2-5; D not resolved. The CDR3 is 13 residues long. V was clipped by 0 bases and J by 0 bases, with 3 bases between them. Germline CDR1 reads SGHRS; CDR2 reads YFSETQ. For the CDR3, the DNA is TGCGCCAGCAGCTTGGCCAACCAAGAGACCCAGTACTTC. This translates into CASSLANQETQYF.

The CDR3 loop is CASSLAHSGETQYF. DNA of the CDR3: TGTGCCAGCAGCTTAGCTCATTCGGGAGAGACCCAGTACTTC. V and J are TRBV7-9 and TRBJ2-5; D is ambiguous. The germline V gene encodes CDR1 SEHNR and CDR2 FQNEAQ (reference sequence). The V end was cut by 0 bases, the J end by 4 bases, with 9 bases between. This CDR3 contains 14 residues.

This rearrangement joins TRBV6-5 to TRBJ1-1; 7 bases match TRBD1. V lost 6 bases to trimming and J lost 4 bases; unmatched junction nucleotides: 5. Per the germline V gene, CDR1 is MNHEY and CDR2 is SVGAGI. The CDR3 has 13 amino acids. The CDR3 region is CASRRAGGTEAFF. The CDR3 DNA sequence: TGTGCCAGCAGGCGCGCAGGGGGCACTGAAGCTTTCTTT.

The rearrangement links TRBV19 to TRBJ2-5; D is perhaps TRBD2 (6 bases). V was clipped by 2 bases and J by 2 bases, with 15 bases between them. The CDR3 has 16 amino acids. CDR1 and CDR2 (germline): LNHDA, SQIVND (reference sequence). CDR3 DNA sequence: TGTGCCAGTAGTATAAGGGTCTTGGAGGGACAAGAGACCCAGTACTTC. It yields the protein CASSIRVLEGQETQYF.

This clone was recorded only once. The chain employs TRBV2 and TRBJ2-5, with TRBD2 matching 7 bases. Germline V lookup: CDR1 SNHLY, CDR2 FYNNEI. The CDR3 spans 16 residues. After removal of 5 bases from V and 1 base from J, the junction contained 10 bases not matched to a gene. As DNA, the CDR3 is TGTGCCAGCAGTAACCCGGGACTACTCCTCCAAGAGACCCAGTACTTC. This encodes CASSNPGLLLQETQYF.

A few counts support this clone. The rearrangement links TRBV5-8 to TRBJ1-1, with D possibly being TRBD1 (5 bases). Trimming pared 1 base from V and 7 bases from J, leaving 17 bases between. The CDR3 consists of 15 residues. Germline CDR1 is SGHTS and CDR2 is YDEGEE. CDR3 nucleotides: TGTGCCAGCAGCTTGTTAGGGGCAGCTGGGATTGAAGCTTTCTTT. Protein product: CASSLLGAAGIEAFF.

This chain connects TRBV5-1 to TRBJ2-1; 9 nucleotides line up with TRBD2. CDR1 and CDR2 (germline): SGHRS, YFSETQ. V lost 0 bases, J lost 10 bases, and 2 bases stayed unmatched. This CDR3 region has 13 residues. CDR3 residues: CASSLALAGEQFF. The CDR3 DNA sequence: TGCGCCAGCAGCTTGGCGCTAGCGGGGGAGCAGTTCTTC.

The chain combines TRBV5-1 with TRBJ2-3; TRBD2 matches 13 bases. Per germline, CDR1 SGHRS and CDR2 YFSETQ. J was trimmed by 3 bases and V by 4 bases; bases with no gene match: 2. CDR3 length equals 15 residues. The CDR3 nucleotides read TGCGCCAGCAGCAAGGGACTAGCGGGGACAGATACGCAGTATTTT. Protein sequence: CASSKGLAGTDTQYF.

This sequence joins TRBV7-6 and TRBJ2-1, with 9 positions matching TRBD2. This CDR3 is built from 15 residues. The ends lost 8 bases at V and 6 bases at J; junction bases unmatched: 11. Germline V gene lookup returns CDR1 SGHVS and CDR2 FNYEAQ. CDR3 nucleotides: TGTGCCAGCGCAAGCGGGGGGCCGCTAGGCAATGAGCAGTTCTTC. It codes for CASASGGPLGNEQFF.

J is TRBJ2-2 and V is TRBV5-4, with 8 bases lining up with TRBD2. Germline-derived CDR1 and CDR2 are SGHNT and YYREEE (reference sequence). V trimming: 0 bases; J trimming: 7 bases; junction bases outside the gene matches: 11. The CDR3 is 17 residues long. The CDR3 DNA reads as TGTGCCAGCAGCTTGGGAGGCCTAGCGGGTACAGGCGGGGAGCTGTTTTTT. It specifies CASSLGGLAGTGGELFF.